The TCR beta chain described here comes from a study of blood T cell repertoires in COVID-19. Across the whole study: The origin of the acute and convalescent COVID-19 samples was the United States, Italy and Spain. Sources were T cells, B-cell-depleted T cells, or PBMCs; the material itself was cDNA or gDNA.

In the original processing: Nucleated cell number was recorded as an estimate derived from reference gene primer amplification. Profiling relied on immunoSEQ multiplex PCR, and the TCRdb table lists in-frame clones only, not all of them. That table furnishes V, J and clone size, whereas the DNA furnished D and trimming. This table holds 130,000 or so clones, less than 85% found once. This CDR3 is built from 14 residues. J gave up 7 bases and V 5 bases, and 6 bases lay outside the gene matches. Germline lookup yields CDR1 PRHDT and CDR2 FYEKMQ (reference sequence). Sequencing input: peripheral blood. The clonotype comes from a woman older than 75 with acute or convalescent COVID-19. The chain carries TRBV13 and TRBJ2-3; 10 bases are shared with TRBD1. CDR3 coding DNA: TGTGCCAGCAGCGCCCGGACAGGGGGATATACGCAGTATTTT. It is translated as CASSARTGGYTQYF.